A single sample is the source of the 8 T cell receptor beta chains below, sequenced in a study of tumor-infiltrating lymphocytes in primary liver carcinoma. Both RNA and DNA were isolated together from about 20-30 mg of bulk tissue that had not been sorted. Researchers generated TCR beta cDNA from approximately 520 ng of total RNA, relying on a constant-region primer. Slightly modified ARM-PCR served as the procedure for the TCR beta libraries. These libraries came from three rounds of nested multiplex PCR. TRBV1-TRBV30 forward primers paired with a C-beta reverse primer drove the first two PCR rounds, approximately 11 cycles each. Each CDR3 protein gets one entry after TCRdb re-called the multiplex PCR reads with MiXCR. The sample includes about 120,000 distinct CDR3 sequences, approximately 68% of them seen just once. The sequenced sample consisted of tumor-adjacent normal liver tissue. The receptors here all came from a woman between 55 and 75 years old with primary liver carcinoma and hepatitis B virus infection.

Worth noting for this clonotype: One end of the junction does not line up with germline, which may come from a read error. The chain is built from TRBV28 and TRBJ1-5; D is possibly TRBD1 (6 bases). The germline V gene has CDR1 MDHEN and CDR2 SYDVKM. The CDR3 length is 15 residues. The CDR3 DNA sequence: TGTACCAGCAGGCCACCAGGGGTCGGGAATCAGCCCCAGCATTTT. This encodes CTSRPPGVGNQPQHF.

This clonotype is deemed medium-sized. The chain links TRBV11-2 to TRBJ2-3; D is possibly TRBD2 (6 bases). This CDR3 comprises 15 residues. Germline-derived CDR1 and CDR2 are SGHAT and FQNNGV. V was clipped by 3 bases and J by 2 bases, with 12 bases between them. The CDR3 region is CASSLGGIITDTQYF. CDR3 nucleotide sequence: TGTGCCAGCAGCTTGGGCGGGATCATCACAGATACGCAGTATTTT.

Only a few counts were recorded for this clonotype. Lacking the conserved final phenylalanine or tryptophan, this CDR3 likely reflects a read error. J is TRBJ2-7 and V is TRBV30; perhaps TRBD1 as D (6 bases). Germline CDR1 is GTSNPN and CDR2 is SVGIG (reference sequence). V was pared by 2 bases and J by 6 bases, with 11 bases between. This CDR3 is built from 12 residues. The chain's CDR3 is CAWSRDMSEQYS. As DNA, the CDR3 is TGTGCCTGGAGTCGGGACATGAGCGAGCAGTACTCC.

As for this clonotype: A much bigger clone sits one base away, suggesting this may be a read error. The V gene is TRBV5-4, the J gene TRBJ2-3, with TRBD2 as a possible D gene (5 bases). Deletions cut 1 base from V and 1 base from J, with 10 bases between. The CDR3 has 15 amino acids. Germline CDR1 reads SGHNT; CDR2 reads YYREEE (reference sequence). CDR3 in DNA: TGTGCCAGCAGCTTGATGGGAGCAGGCACAGATACGCAGTATTTT. Its protein is CASSLMGAGTDTQYF.

Concerning this clonotype: The junction departs from the called germline gene at one end, perhaps through a read error. The chain employs TRBV6-2 or TRBV6-3 and TRBJ2-7, with 13 bases lining up with TRBD2. The germline V gene encodes CDR1 MNHEY and CDR2 SVGEGT. CDR3 length equals 16 residues. In nucleotides, the CDR3 is TGTGCCGGCAGTAGTACTAGCGGGAGGGTTACCTACGAGCAGTACTTC. Encoded protein: CAGSSTSGRVTYEQYF.

This clonotype occurred a few times. The rearrangement joins TRBV7-9 to TRBJ2-1; TRBD2 agrees at 8 bases. This CDR3 has 17 amino acids. The junction had 12 bases not matched to a gene; V was cut back by 6 bases and J by 2 bases. CDR1 and CDR2 (germline): SEHNR, FQNEAQ (reference sequence). CDR3 bases: TGTGCCAGCAGAGGAGGTAGCGGGACCTTTACCTACAATGAGCAGTTCTTC. This encodes CASRGGSGTFTYNEQFF. Looking up the rest from reference TRBV7-9 and TRBJ2-1 gives the full variable domain: DTGVSQNPRHKITKRGQNVTFRCDPISEHNRLYWYRQTLGQGPEFLTYFQNEAQLEKSRLLSDRFSAERPKGSFSTLEIQRTEQGDSAMYLCASRGGSGTFTYNEQFFGPGTRLTVL.

A word on this clonotype: In this CDR3 the conserved last residue, phenylalanine or tryptophan, is missing, so a read error is likely. The genes are TRBV12-3 or TRBV12-4 and TRBJ1-5; D unresolved. This CDR3 comprises 14 residues. This CDR3 is CASSIGGFDQSQHY. CDR3 DNA sequence: TGTGCCAGCAGCATCGGCGGGTTCGATCAGTCCCAGCATTAT.

The chain combines TRBV29-1 with TRBJ1-2; D not resolved. In germline, CDR1 is SQVTM, CDR2 ANQGSEA. The CDR3 loop spans 13 amino acids. V gave up 4 bases and J gave up 8 bases, with 17 bases separating them. CDR3 DNA: TGCAGCGTTGCAATGGGATATGGCAGGGGCTACACCTTC. Translating it yields CSVAMGYGRGYTF. Drawing the rest from reference TRBV29-1 and TRBJ1-2, the complete variable domain is SAVISQKPSRDICQRGTSLTIQCQVDSQVTMMFWYRQQPGQSLTLIATANQGSEATYESGFVIDKFPISRPNLTFSTLTVSNMSPEDSSIYLCSVAMGYGRGYTFGSGTRLTVV.